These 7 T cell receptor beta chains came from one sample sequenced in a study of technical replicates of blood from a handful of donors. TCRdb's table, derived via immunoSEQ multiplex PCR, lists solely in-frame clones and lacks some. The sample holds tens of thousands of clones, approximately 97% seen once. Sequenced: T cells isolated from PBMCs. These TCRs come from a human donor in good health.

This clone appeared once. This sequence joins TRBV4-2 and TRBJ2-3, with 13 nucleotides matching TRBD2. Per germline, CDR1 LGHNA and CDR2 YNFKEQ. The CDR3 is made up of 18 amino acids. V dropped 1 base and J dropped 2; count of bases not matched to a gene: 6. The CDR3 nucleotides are TGTGCCAGCAGCCAAGGTTGGGGGACTAGCGGGACCACAGATACGCAGTATTTT. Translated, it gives CASSQGWGTSGTTDTQYF.

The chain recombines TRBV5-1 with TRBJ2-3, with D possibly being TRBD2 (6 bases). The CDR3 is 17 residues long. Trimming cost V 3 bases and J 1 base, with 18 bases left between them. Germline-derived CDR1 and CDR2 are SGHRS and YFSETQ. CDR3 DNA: TGCGCCAGCAGCTCGCGTGAGGAGGGAGCGGGCACAGATACGCAGTATTTT. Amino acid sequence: CASSSREEGAGTDTQYF. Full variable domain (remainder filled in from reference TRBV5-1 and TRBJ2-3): KAGVTQTPRYLIKTRGQQVTLSCSPISGHRSVSWYQQTPGQGLQFLFEYFSETQRNKGNFPGRFSGRQFSNSRSEMNVSTLELGDSALYLCASSSREEGAGTDTQYFGPGTRLTVL.

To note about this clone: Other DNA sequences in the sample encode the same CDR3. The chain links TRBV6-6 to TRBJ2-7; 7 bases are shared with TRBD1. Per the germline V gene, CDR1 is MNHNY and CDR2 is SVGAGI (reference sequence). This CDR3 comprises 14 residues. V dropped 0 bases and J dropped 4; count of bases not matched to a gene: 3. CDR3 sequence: CASSYSGRGYEQYF. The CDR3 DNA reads TGTGCCAGCAGTTACTCCGGCAGGGGGTACGAGCAGTACTTC.

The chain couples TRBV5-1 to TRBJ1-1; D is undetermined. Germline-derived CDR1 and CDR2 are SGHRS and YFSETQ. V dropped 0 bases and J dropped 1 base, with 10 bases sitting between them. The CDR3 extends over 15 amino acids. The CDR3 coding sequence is TGCGCCAGCAGCTTGGGGGCAGGAGGGAACACTGAAGCTTTCTTT. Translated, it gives CASSLGAGGNTEAFF. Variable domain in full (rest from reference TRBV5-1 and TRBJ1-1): KAGVTQTPRYLIKTRGQQVTLSCSPISGHRSVSWYQQTPGQGLQFLFEYFSETQRNKGNFPGRFSGRQFSNSRSEMNVSTLELGDSALYLCASSLGAGGNTEAFFGQGTRLTVV.

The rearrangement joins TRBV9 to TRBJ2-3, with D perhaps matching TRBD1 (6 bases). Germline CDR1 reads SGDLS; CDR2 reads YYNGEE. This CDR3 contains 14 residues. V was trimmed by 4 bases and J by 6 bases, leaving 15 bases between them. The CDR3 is CASSLGPQGDTQYF. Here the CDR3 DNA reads TGTGCCAGCAGCCTCGGACCGCAGGGGGATACGCAGTATTTT.

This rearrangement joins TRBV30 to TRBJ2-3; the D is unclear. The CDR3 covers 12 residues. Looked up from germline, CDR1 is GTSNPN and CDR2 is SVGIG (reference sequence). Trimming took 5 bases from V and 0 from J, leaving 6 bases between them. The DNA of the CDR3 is TGTGCCTGGGGCCTTAGCACAGATACGCAGTATTTT. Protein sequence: CAWGLSTDTQYF.

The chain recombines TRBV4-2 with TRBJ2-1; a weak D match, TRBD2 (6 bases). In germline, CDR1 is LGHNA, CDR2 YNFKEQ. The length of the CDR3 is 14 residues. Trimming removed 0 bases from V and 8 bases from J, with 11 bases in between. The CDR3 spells CASSQESGLYEQFF. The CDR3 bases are TGTGCCAGCAGCCAAGAAAGCGGGCTCTATGAGCAGTTCTTC.